This entry describes one T cell receptor beta chain. The antigen remains unidentified. V shed 1 base and J shed 7 bases, with 11 bases lying between them. This CDR3 has 13 amino acids. Per the germline V gene, CDR1 is SGHDT and CDR2 is YYEEEE. 13 Jbeta primers and 60 Vbeta primers were used for the PCR. Original processing notes: In a later analysis, the count reached about 82 million unique TCR beta chains, with roughly 11 million shared. The method was immunoSEQ multiplex PCR; TCRdb's version includes in-frame clones alone and lacks a portion of them. V and J calls and clone size are as listed in that table; D and trimming were resolved from the DNA. The table records roughly 100,000 clones, roughly 75% of them present only once. This sample is part of a study of cytomegalovirus exposure and HLA in healthy donors. Findings and caveats of the study: Specificity of a few CMV-associated chains for CMV antigens was verified in vitro. A later analysis reportedly found that, within productive TCRs, an Asian-associated ancestry cluster had fewer N-insertions than the mean observed across the approximately 700 donors.

Sequencing input: PBMCs. The V call is TRBV5-6, the J call TRBJ1-2; D not resolved. The source is a woman in her 40s in good health and CMV-seronegative. In DNA form, the CDR3 reads TGTGCCAGCAGCTTGTTGACATTTCCTGGCTACACCTTC. Protein product: CASSLLTFPGYTF.